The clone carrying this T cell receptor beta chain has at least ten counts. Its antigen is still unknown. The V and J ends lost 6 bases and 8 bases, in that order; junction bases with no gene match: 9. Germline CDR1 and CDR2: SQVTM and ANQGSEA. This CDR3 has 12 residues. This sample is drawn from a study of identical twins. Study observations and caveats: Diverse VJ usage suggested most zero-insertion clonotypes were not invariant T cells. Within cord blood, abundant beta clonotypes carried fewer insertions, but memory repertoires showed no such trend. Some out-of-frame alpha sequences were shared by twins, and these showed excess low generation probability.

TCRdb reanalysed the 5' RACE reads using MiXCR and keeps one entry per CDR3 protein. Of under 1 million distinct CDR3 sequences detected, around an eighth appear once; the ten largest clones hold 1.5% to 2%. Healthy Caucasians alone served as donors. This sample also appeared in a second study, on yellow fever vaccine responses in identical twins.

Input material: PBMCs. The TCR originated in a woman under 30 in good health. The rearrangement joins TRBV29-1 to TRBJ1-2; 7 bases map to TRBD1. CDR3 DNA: TGCAGCGTAGGGGACAGCCAGAAGGGCTACACCTTC. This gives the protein CSVGDSQKGYTF.